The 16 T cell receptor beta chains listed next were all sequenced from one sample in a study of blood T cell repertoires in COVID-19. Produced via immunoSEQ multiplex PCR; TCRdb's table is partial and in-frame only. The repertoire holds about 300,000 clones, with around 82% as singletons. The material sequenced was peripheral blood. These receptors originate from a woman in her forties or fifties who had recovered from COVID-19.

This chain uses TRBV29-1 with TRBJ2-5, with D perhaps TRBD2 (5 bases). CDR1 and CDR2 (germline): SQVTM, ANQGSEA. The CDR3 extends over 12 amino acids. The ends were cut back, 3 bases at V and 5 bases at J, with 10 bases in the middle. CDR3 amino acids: CSVEDPGETQYF. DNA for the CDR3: TGCAGCGTTGAGGATCCGGGGGAGACCCAGTACTTC.

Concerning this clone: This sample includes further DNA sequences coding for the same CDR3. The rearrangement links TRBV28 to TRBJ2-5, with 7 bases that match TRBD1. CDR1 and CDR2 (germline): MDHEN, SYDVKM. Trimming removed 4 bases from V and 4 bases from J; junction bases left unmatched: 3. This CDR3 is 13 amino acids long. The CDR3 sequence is CASSSQGVETQYF. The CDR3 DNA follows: TGTGCCAGCAGTTCGCAGGGGGTAGAGACCCAGTACTTC.

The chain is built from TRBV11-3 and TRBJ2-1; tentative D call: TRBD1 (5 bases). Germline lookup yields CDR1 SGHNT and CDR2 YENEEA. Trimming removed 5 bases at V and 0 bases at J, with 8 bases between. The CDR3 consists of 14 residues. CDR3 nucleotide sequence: TGTGCCAGCAGCGGGGCAGACTCCTACAATGAGCAGTTCTTC. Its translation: CASSGADSYNEQFF.

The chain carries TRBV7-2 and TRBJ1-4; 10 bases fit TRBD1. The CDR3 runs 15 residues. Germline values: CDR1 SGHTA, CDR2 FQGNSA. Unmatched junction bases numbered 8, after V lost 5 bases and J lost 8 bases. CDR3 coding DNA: TGTGCCAGCAGCCGCGAGGGACAGGGGTACGAAAAACTGTTTTTT. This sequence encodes CASSREGQGYEKLFF.

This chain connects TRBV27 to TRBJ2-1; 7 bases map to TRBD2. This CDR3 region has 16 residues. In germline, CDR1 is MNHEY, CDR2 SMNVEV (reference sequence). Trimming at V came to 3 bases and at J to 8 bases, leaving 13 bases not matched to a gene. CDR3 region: CASSFLGGSSGHEQFF. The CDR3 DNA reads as TGTGCCAGCAGTTTCCTTGGCGGGAGCAGCGGCCATGAGCAGTTCTTC.

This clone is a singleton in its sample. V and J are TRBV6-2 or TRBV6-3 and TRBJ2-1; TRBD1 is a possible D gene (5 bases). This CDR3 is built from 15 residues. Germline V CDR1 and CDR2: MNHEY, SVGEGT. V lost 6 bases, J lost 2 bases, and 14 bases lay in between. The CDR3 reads CASSPMDTAYNEQFF. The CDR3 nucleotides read TGTGCCAGCAGCCCTATGGACACGGCCTACAATGAGCAGTTCTTC.

The CDR3 nucleotides are TGTGCCAGCAGCTCCGGACTAGCGGGGGCCCCTCTGAAGCAGTTCTTC. Amino acids: CASSSGLAGAPLKQFF. The gene calls are TRBV11-2 and TRBJ2-1, with TRBD2 matching over 13 bases. The CDR3 consists of 16 residues. Trimming removed 4 bases from V and 11 bases from J; junction bases left unmatched: 11. Germline CDR1 SGHAT, CDR2 FQNNGV.

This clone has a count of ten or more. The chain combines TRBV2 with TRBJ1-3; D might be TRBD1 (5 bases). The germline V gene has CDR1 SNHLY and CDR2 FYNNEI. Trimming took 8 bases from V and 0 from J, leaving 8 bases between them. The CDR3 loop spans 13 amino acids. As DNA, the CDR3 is TGTGCCAGCGACAGTCCCTCTGGAAACACCATATATTTT. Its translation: CASDSPSGNTIYF.

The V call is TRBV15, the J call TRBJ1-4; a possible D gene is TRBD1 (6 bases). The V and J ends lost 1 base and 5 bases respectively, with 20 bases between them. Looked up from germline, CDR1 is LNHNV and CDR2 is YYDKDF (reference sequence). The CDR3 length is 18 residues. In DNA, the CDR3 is TGTGCCACCAGCAGAGTTCGGGAAGGGGGGGCTCTAAATGAAAAACTGTTTTTT. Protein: CATSRVREGGALNEKLFF.

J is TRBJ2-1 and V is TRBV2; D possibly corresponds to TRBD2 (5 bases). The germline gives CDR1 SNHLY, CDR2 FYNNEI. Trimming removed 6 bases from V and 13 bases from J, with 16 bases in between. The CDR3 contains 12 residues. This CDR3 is CASRFTGTFQFF. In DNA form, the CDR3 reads TGTGCCAGCAGATTTACGGGAACATTTCAGTTCTTC.

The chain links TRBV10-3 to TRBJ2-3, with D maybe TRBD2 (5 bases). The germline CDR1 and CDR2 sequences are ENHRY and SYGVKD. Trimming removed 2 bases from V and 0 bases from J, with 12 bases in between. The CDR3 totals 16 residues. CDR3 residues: CAISEGSGGSTDTQYF. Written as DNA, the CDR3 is TGTGCCATCAGTGAGGGGAGCGGCGGGAGCACAGATACGCAGTATTTT.

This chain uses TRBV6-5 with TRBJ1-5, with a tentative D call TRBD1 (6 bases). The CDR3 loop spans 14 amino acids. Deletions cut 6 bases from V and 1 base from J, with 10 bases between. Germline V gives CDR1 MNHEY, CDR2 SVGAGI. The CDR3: CASRAGQSNQPQHF. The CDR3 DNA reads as TGTGCCAGCAGGGCCGGACAGAGCAATCAGCCCCAGCATTTT.

The CDR3 loop reads CASGDRGGSTDTQYF. DNA for the CDR3: TGTGCCAGCGGAGACAGGGGGGGGTCGACAGATACGCAGTATTTT. The V call is TRBV6-5, the J call TRBJ2-3, with TRBD1 identical over 9 bases. Looked up from germline, CDR1 is MNHEY and CDR2 is SVGAGI. This CDR3 has 15 amino acids. V shed 8 bases, J shed 3 bases, and the junction held 9 bases outside the gene matches.

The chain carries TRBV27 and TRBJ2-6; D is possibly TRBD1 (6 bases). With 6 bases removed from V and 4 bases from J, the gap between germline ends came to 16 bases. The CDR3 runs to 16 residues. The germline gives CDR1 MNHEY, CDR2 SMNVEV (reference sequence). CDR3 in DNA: TGTGCCAGCAGGTCTACAGGGTCGGTGGGGGCCAACGTCCTGACTTTC. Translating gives CASRSTGSVGANVLTF.

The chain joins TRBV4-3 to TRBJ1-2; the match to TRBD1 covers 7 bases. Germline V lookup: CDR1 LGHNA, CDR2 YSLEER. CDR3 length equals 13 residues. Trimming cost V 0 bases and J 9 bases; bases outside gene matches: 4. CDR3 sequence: CASSQDLGQRYTF. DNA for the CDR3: TGCGCCAGCAGCCAAGATCTGGGACAGCGCTACACCTTC.

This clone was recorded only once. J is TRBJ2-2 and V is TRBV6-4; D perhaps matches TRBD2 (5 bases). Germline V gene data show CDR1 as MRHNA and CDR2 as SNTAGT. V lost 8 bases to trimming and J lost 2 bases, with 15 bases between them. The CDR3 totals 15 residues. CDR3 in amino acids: CASGPVAGNTGELFF. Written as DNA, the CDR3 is TGTGCCAGCGGCCCAGTCGCGGGTAACACCGGGGAGCTGTTTTTT.